This TCR beta chain was sequenced during a study of blood T cell repertoires in COVID-19. Study details: COVID-19 samples, acute and convalescent, were from the United States, Italy and Spain. T cells, B-cell-depleted T cells, or PBMCs supplied cDNA or gDNA.

Clones were read by immunoSEQ multiplex PCR, and TCRdb kept only the in-frame ones, dropping some. The repertoire includes around 98,000 clones, about 85% of them detected once, and 4% to 5% sits in the top ten. V gave up 3 bases and J gave up 2 bases; unmatched junction bases: 2. The CDR3 runs to 14 residues. Germline CDR1 reads LGHNA; CDR2 reads YNFKEQ. This clone was seen only once. The sequencing input was peripheral blood. This TCR derives from an older man with acute or convalescent COVID-19. The rearrangement links TRBV4-2 to TRBJ2-7; 9 bases map to TRBD2. The CDR3 spells CASSQAGGAYEQYF. CDR3 nucleotides: TGTGCCAGCAGCCAGGCGGGGGGGGCCTACGAGCAGTACTTC.